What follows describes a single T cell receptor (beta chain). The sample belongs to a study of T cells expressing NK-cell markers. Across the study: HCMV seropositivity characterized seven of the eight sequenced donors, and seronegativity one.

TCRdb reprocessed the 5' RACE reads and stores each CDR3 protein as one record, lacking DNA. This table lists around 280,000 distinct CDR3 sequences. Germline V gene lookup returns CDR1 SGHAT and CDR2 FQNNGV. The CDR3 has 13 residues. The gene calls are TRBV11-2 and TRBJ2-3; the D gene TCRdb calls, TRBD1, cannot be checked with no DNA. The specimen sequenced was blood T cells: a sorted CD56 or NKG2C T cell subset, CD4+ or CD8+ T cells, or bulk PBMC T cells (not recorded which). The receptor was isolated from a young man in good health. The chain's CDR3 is CASSFSAPDTQYF.